Following are 2 T cell receptor beta chains from one sample sequenced in a study of CD8+ T cells in alopecia areata. TCR sequencing used cDNA made by reverse transcription of extracted RNA. Repertoires were generated with immunoSEQ multiplex PCR, while TCRdb's copy carries only in-frame clones and drops some. The sample holds around 140,000 clones; about 56% are singletons and the top ten take more than 15%. Treatment here: oral pan-JAK inhibitor, 5-10 mg twice daily. Here the sequenced sample was CD8+ T cells sorted from blood, taken at week 4, from a patient treated with tofacitinib. These receptors were obtained from a human donor with alopecia areata.

This clone was found a few times. This chain uses TRBV5-4 with TRBJ2-7; D unresolved. Germline V gives CDR1 SGHNT, CDR2 YYREEE (reference sequence). The CDR3 spans 12 residues. The V and J ends lost 1 base and 2 bases respectively, with 4 bases between them. The CDR3 region is CASSLYPYEQYF. The CDR3 DNA sequence: TGTGCCAGCAGCTTGTACCCCTACGAGCAGTACTTC.

The chain joins TRBV11-2 to TRBJ2-5; 10 bases agree with TRBD1. From germline, CDR1 is SGHAT and CDR2 FQNNGV. The CDR3 has 15 amino acids. V shed 1 base and J 3 bases; nucleotides not matched to a gene: 2. The CDR3 here is CASSLGGTGEETQYF. CDR3 bases: TGTGCCAGCAGCTTAGGGGGGACAGGGGAAGAGACCCAGTACTTC.